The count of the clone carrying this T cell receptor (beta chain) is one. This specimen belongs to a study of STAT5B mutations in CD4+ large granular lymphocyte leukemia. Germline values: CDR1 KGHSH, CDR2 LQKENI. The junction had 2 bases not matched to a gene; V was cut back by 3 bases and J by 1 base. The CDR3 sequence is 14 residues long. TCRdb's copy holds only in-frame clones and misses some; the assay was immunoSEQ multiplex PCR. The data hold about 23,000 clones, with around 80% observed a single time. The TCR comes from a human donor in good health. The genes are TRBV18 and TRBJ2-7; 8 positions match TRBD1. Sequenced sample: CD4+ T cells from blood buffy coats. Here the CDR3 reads CASSPGTGSYEQYF. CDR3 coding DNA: TGTGCCAGCTCACCGGGGACAGGATCCTACGAGCAGTACTTC.